This T cell receptor (beta chain) was retrieved from a study of tumor-infiltrating lymphocytes in localized non-small cell lung cancer. CDR1 and CDR2 from the germline V gene are SGHNT and YENEEA. CDR3 length: 15 amino acids. The ends were cut back, 1 base at V and 6 bases at J, with 13 bases in the middle. General study results and limits: Available tissue quantity limited TCR sequencing to a patient subset. Compared with uninvolved lung, tumors showed higher T cell infiltration by TCRbeta sequencing.

A word on this clone: Its antigen is as yet unknown.

Data came from immunoSEQ multiplex PCR; TCRdb stores just in-frame clones and leaves some out. The sample includes a few thousand clones, about 70% of them seen just once. The source is a human donor with non-small cell lung cancer. Sequenced sample: uninvolved lung tissue not adjacent to the tumor. The V gene is TRBV11-3, the J gene TRBJ2-1; D uncertain. Written as DNA, the CDR3 is TGTGCCAGCAGCTTAGGTCTAGTGCTGTCCAATGAGCAGTTCTTC. Translating gives CASSLGLVLSNEQFF. Based on the CDR3 plus reference TRBV11-3 and TRBJ2-1, the full variable domain is EAGVVQSPRYKIIEKKQPVAFWCNPISGHNTLYWYLQNLGQGPELLIRYENEEAVDDSQLPKDRFSAERLKGVDSTLKIQPAELGDSAVYLCASSLGLVLSNEQFFGPGTRLTVL.